This paragraph covers one T cell receptor (beta chain) sequence. No antigen is known for it. These data come from a study of T cell responses to AZD1222 COVID-19 vaccine. Study-wide results and limits: Clonal diversity was possibly underestimated, and the donors were mostly white British, with more females.

The assay was immunoSEQ multiplex PCR, and TCRdb's table has in-frame clones only and misses some. The sample carries 90,000 to 140,000 clones, around 89% recorded once. The V and J ends lost 6 bases and 8 bases respectively, with 23 bases between them. The CDR3 extends over 16 amino acids. CDR1 and CDR2 from the germline V gene are WNHNN and SYGVQD (reference sequence). Sequenced material: peripheral blood, taken on day 0 of AZD1222 vaccination. The chain links TRBV10-1 to TRBJ1-3, with D possibly TRBD1 on 6 matching bases. The TCR sequence derives from an adult in good health. For the CDR3, the DNA is TGCGCCAGCAGAGGTCGGGGGGGGGCAGGTGGTTACACCATATATTTT. Translating gives CASRGRGGAGGYTIYF.